What follows is one T cell receptor (beta chain) and its context. The germline V gene encodes CDR1 SGDLS and CDR2 YYNGEE. Trimming left V 2 bases short and J 9 bases short, with 19 bases between. The CDR3 is 15 residues long. This sample stems from a study of blood T cell repertoires in COVID-19. Enrolled during active infection, Seattle patients were then followed longitudinally. Per the study methods: Amplification with reference gene primers provided the estimates of nucleated cell counts. TCRdb keeps only in-frame clones here, not all; method: immunoSEQ multiplex PCR. V, J and clone size are taken as reported in that table, and D and trimming were inferred from the DNA itself. The sample yields about 97,000 clones, roughly 89% seen once.

The chain joins TRBV9 to TRBJ2-3; tentative D call: TRBD2 (7 bases). This receptor was taken from a woman between 50 and 59 years old with COVID-19, enrolled during active disease. Sequenced: peripheral blood. The CDR3 DNA follows: TGTGCCAGCAGCGTCAGTGGGGGGGCCGTAGACACGCAGTATTTT. It codes for CASSVSGGAVDTQYF.